The 27 T cell receptor beta chains listed next were all sequenced from one sample in a study of cytomegalovirus exposure and HLA in healthy donors. The PCR made use of 60 Vbeta and 13 Jbeta primers. Produced via immunoSEQ multiplex PCR; TCRdb's table is partial and in-frame only. The sample has more than 95,000 clones; 65% to 90% are singletons. The sequencing sample was made of PBMCs. Every receptor here comes from a man aged 25-45 years in good health and CMV-seropositive.

V gene TRBV30 combines with J gene TRBJ2-3; D ambiguous. The length of the CDR3 is 12 residues. Trimming removed 2 bases from V and 6 bases from J, with 9 bases in between. Germline lookup yields CDR1 GTSNPN and CDR2 SVGIG (reference sequence). The CDR3 spells CAWSRVSDTQYF. In nucleotides, the CDR3 is TGTGCCTGGAGTAGAGTCTCGGATACGCAGTATTTT.

The chain's CDR3 is CASSPTGDSYGYTF. CDR3 in DNA: TGTGCCAGCAGCCCGACAGGGGATAGCTATGGCTACACCTTC. This chain links TRBV7-2 with TRBJ1-2, with 8 bases aligning to TRBD1. The V gene's germline CDR1 is SGHTA and CDR2 FQGNSA. The CDR3 spans 14 residues. Germline trimming cut 5 bases from V and 4 bases from J; bases unmatched to any gene: 6.

The J gene is TRBJ2-7, the V gene TRBV5-1; 7 bases align to TRBD1. With V trimmed by 6 bases and J by 3 bases, 12 bases remained unmatched. Per the germline V gene, CDR1 is SGHRS and CDR2 is YFSETQ. This CDR3 spans 15 amino acids. CDR3 loop: CASNEETGISYEQYF. As DNA, the CDR3 is TGCGCCAGCAACGAGGAGACAGGGATAAGCTACGAGCAGTACTTC.

The rearrangement joins TRBV27 to TRBJ2-3; 9 bases map to TRBD2. The CDR3 has 18 residues. Germline V gene sequence: CDR1 MNHEY, CDR2 SMNVEV (reference sequence). The V gene end was trimmed by 5 bases and the J gene end by 0 bases; junction bases not matched to a gene: 12. Here the CDR3 reads CASSPGLRGGPSTDTQYF. The CDR3 DNA follows: TGTGCCAGCAGTCCCGGGTTGCGGGGGGGACCTAGCACAGATACGCAGTATTTT.

The V gene is TRBV5-6, the J gene TRBJ1-1; 7 bases agree with TRBD1. J gave up 0 bases and V 3 bases, and 5 bases lay outside the gene matches. Germline CDR1 reads SGHDT; CDR2 reads YYEEEE. The CDR3 covers 15 residues. The CDR3 sequence: CASSSTDRLNTEAFF. In DNA form, the CDR3 reads TGTGCCAGCAGCTCGACGGACAGGTTGAACACTGAAGCTTTCTTT.

The genes are TRBV7-8 and TRBJ1-2; the D gene is possibly TRBD1 (6 bases). The CDR3 extends over 16 amino acids. CDR1 is SGHVS and CDR2 is FQNEAQ in the germline V gene. With 6 bases removed from V and 2 bases from J, the gap between germline ends came to 19 bases. CDR3 coding DNA: TGTGCCAGCAGTCAAGGACAGACCCAATGGAACTATGGCTACACCTTC. This encodes CASSQGQTQWNYGYTF.

The CDR3 nucleotides read TGTGCCAGCCGGGACAGGGGCCAGAGGGATGGCTACACCTTC. This gives the protein CASRDRGQRDGYTF. The gene calls are TRBV2 and TRBJ1-2; 10 bases fit TRBD1. This CDR3 has 14 residues. V was pared by 8 bases and J by 6 bases, with 9 bases of the junction left unmatched. Per the germline V gene, CDR1 is SNHLY and CDR2 is FYNNEI.

The rearrangement joins TRBV2 to TRBJ1-3; D gene ambiguous. Trimming left V 5 bases short and J 8 bases short, with 19 bases between. This CDR3 spans 15 amino acids. Germline CDR1 SNHLY, CDR2 FYNNEI. The CDR3 DNA reads as TGTGCCAGCAGTAGCCCCAGACCATCAGAGGACACCATATATTTT. It encodes CASSSPRPSEDTIYF.

Points on this clone: The junction and the germline gene differ at one end; a read error may be behind it. The chain joins TRBV7-7 to TRBJ2-1, with a tentative D call TRBD1 (6 bases). Per the germline V gene, CDR1 is SSHAT and CDR2 is FNYEAQ (reference sequence). The CDR3 covers 14 residues. The CDR3 region is CASSLVQGGGEQFF. The CDR3 DNA sequence: TGTGCTAGCAGCTTAGTACAGGGTGGCGGTGAGCAGTTCTTC.

This clone was detected once. Germline is not matched at one junction end, which may reflect a read error. This same CDR3 is encoded by further DNA sequences in the sample. V gene TRBV6-1 combines with J gene TRBJ2-1, with a weak D call TRBD1 (5 bases). This CDR3 region has 13 residues. Germline values: CDR1 MNHNS, CDR2 SASEGT. Here the CDR3 reads CASAAVLDNEQFF. CDR3 DNA sequence: TGTGCCAGCGCGGCCGTCCTGGACAATGAGCAATTCTTC.

The chain is built from TRBV29-1 and TRBJ1-3; D is possibly TRBD1 (5 bases). The V end lost 7 bases, the J end lost 4 bases, and 14 bases lay between the germline ends. The CDR3 has 13 amino acids. The V gene's germline CDR1 is SQVTM and CDR2 ANQGSEA. The CDR3 here is CSAQGMAGNTIYF. The CDR3 nucleotides read TGCAGCGCCCAGGGTATGGCCGGAAACACCATATATTTT.

The rearrangement uses TRBV4-3 and TRBJ1-6; D might be TRBD1 (5 bases). The CDR3 consists of 15 residues. Trimming pared 0 bases from V and 10 bases from J, leaving 13 bases between. The germline CDR1 and CDR2 sequences are LGHNA and YSLEER. The CDR3 spells CASSQELQGRSPLHF. The CDR3 nucleotides are TGCGCCAGCAGCCAAGAACTCCAGGGTCGGTCACCCCTCCACTTT.

The chain employs TRBV4-1 and TRBJ1-1, with D uncertain. V lost 9 bases, J lost 2 bases, and 16 bases lay in between. The CDR3 length is 14 residues. Germline V lookup: CDR1 MGHRA, CDR2 YSYEKL. The CDR3 nucleotides read TGCGCCAGTTACTCAGGTGCTGGAAACACTGAAGCTTTCTTT. Amino acids: CASYSGAGNTEAFF.

This clone was seen more than once but under ten times. The V gene is TRBV5-4, the J gene TRBJ1-1; D possibly corresponds to TRBD1 (6 bases). The CDR3 covers 17 residues. Trimming left V 0 bases short and J 1 base short, with 16 bases between. Germline V gives CDR1 SGHNT, CDR2 YYREEE (reference sequence). The CDR3 region is CASSLGPVGTSNTEAFF. Here the CDR3 DNA reads TGTGCCAGCAGCTTGGGCCCTGTCGGGACATCGAACACTGAAGCTTTCTTT. The whole variable domain, remainder taken from reference TRBV5-4 and TRBJ1-1, is ETGVTQSPTHLIKTRGQQVTLRCSSQSGHNTVSWYQQALGQGPQFIFQYYREEENGRGNFPPRFSGLQFPNYSSELNVNALELDDSALYLCASSLGPVGTSNTEAFFGQGTRLTVV.

The gene calls are TRBV19 and TRBJ2-7, with D possibly matching TRBD2 (6 bases). V was cut by 5 bases and J by 0 bases, with 17 bases left in between. Germline CDR1 LNHDA, CDR2 SQIVND (reference sequence). The CDR3 has 16 residues. The CDR3 region has the DNA TGTGCCAGTAGTGCCGGGACTCACGGATCCTCCTACGAGCAGTACTTC. Translated, it gives CASSAGTHGSSYEQYF. The variable domain in full, completed from reference TRBV19 and TRBJ2-7, reads DGGITQSPKYLFRKEGQNVTLSCEQNLNHDAMYWYRQDPGQGLRLIYYSQIVNDFQKGDIAEGYSVSREKKESFPLTVTSAQKNPTAFYLCASSAGTHGSSYEQYFGPGTRLTVT.

The chain combines TRBV6-1 with TRBJ1-1, with TRBD1 as a possible D gene (6 bases). This CDR3 spans 15 amino acids. CDR1 MNHNS and CDR2 SASEGT come from the germline V gene. V was clipped by 1 base and J by 10 bases, with 19 bases between them. The CDR3 region has the DNA TGTGCCAGCAGTGAAGTGGGGGCGGGAGGTGGTAGAGCTTTCTTT. Translating gives CASSEVGAGGGRAFF.

The chain employs TRBV27 and TRBJ1-1, with TRBD1 matching over 9 bases. The CDR3 consists of 13 residues. V shed 8 bases, J shed 4 bases, and the junction held 5 bases outside the gene matches. The germline V gene has CDR1 MNHEY and CDR2 SMNVEV (reference sequence). CDR3 residues: CASGTGRSTEAFF. The CDR3 bases are TGTGCCAGCGGGACAGGGAGGAGCACTGAAGCTTTCTTT.

V gene TRBV4-1 combines with J gene TRBJ1-6; D perhaps matches TRBD1 (5 bases). V was cut by 4 bases and J by 7 bases, with 20 bases left in between. The CDR3 sequence is 17 residues long. From germline, CDR1 is MGHRA and CDR2 YSYEKL. CDR3: CASSPGPPRALNSPLHF. CDR3 DNA: TGCGCCAGCAGCCCAGGGCCCCCCCGGGCATTGAATTCACCCCTCCACTTT.

This chain links TRBV5-6 with TRBJ2-7, with 8 bases aligning to TRBD2. There are 13 residues in the CDR3. J lost 6 bases, V lost 1 base, and 3 bases had no gene match. CDR1 and CDR2 (germline): SGHDT, YYEEEE. The CDR3 DNA follows: TGTGCCAGCAGCTTGCCGGGGGGGGCCGAGCAGTACTTC. This codes for CASSLPGGAEQYF.

The chain has TRBV5-1 and TRBJ1-1; 7 bases are shared with TRBD1. The CDR3 is 15 residues long. The V gene end was trimmed by 7 bases and the J gene end by 3 bases; junction bases not matched to a gene: 12. Germline V gene data show CDR1 as SGHRS and CDR2 as YFSETQ. CDR3 in amino acids: CASGPTGTGDTEAFF. As DNA, the CDR3 is TGCGCCAGCGGACCGACAGGGACGGGGGACACTGAAGCTTTCTTT. The whole variable domain, filled in from reference TRBV5-1 and TRBJ1-1, reads KAGVTQTPRYLIKTRGQQVTLSCSPISGHRSVSWYQQTPGQGLQFLFEYFSETQRNKGNFPGRFSGRQFSNSRSEMNVSTLELGDSALYLCASGPTGTGDTEAFFGQGTRLTVV.

This chain connects TRBV4-1 to TRBJ2-6; TRBD2 agrees at 7 bases. Germline V CDR1 and CDR2: MGHRA, YSYEKL. J lost 1 base, V lost 0 bases, and 0 bases had no gene match. This CDR3 spans 16 amino acids. The CDR3 bases are TGCGCCAGCAGCCAAGAGGGGGGGTCTGGGGCCAACGTCCTGACTTTC. Translated, it gives CASSQEGGSGANVLTF.

This chain uses TRBV7-8 with TRBJ1-4, with TRBD1 as a possible D gene (6 bases). Trimming pared 5 bases from V and 7 bases from J, leaving 11 bases between. From germline, CDR1 is SGHVS and CDR2 FQNEAQ. The CDR3 is made up of 13 amino acids. The CDR3: CASSPNRVEKLFF. The DNA of the CDR3 is TGTGCCAGCAGCCCGAACAGGGTTGAAAAACTGTTTTTT.

The V and J genes are TRBV27 and TRBJ1-2, with 8 nucleotides matching TRBD1. Looked up from germline, CDR1 is MNHEY and CDR2 is SMNVEV (reference sequence). The V segment lost 4 bases and the J segment 6 bases; nucleotides outside the gene matches: 10. The CDR3 covers 15 residues. CDR3: CASSSPGQGLNGYTF. CDR3 bases: TGTGCCAGCAGTTCCCCCGGACAGGGACTTAATGGCTACACCTTC.

V is TRBV28 and J is TRBJ2-7; D might be TRBD1 (6 bases). Germline values: CDR1 MDHEN, CDR2 SYDVKM. This CDR3 has 15 residues. Trimming pared 5 bases from V and 6 bases from J, leaving 20 bases between. This CDR3 is CASSLTTGFGREQYF. The CDR3 bases are TGTGCCAGCAGTCTAACTACAGGGTTCGGGCGCGAGCAGTACTTC.

The chain carries TRBV5-1 and TRBJ2-7; TRBD1 matches at 9 bases. CDR3 length equals 17 residues. The V segment lost 2 bases and the J segment 5 bases; nucleotides outside the gene matches: 14. Germline CDR1 and CDR2: SGHRS and YFSETQ. The CDR3 coding sequence is TGCGCCAGCAGCTTAAGGGGTGCTGGGACAGGGTCAGACGAGCAGTACTTC. It specifies CASSLRGAGTGSDEQYF.

This chain links TRBV5-1 with TRBJ2-5, with TRBD2 identical over 11 bases. CDR1 SGHRS and CDR2 YFSETQ come from the germline V gene. Trimming cost V 2 bases and J 5 bases; bases outside gene matches: 8. The CDR3 has 16 amino acids. The CDR3 protein is CASSFLAGGQEETQYF. The CDR3 DNA sequence: TGCGCCAGCAGCTTCCTAGCGGGGGGCCAGGAGGAGACCCAGTACTTC.

CDR3 DNA: TGTGCCAGCAGCGCGAACGGAGAGCCGCTAGATGAGCAGTTCTTC. Its protein product is CASSANGEPLDEQFF. The chain carries TRBV7-3 and TRBJ2-1; D is undetermined. Germline V CDR1 and CDR2: SGHTA, FQGTGA. V was cut by 5 bases and J by 8 bases, with 19 bases left in between. The CDR3 loop spans 15 amino acids. The variable domain in full, completed from reference TRBV7-3 and TRBJ2-1, reads GAGVSQTPSNKVTEKGKYVELRCDPISGHTALYWYRQSLGQGPEFLIYFQGTGAADDSGLPNDRFFAVRPEGSVSTLKIQRTERGDSAVYLCASSANGEPLDEQFFGPGTRLTVL.